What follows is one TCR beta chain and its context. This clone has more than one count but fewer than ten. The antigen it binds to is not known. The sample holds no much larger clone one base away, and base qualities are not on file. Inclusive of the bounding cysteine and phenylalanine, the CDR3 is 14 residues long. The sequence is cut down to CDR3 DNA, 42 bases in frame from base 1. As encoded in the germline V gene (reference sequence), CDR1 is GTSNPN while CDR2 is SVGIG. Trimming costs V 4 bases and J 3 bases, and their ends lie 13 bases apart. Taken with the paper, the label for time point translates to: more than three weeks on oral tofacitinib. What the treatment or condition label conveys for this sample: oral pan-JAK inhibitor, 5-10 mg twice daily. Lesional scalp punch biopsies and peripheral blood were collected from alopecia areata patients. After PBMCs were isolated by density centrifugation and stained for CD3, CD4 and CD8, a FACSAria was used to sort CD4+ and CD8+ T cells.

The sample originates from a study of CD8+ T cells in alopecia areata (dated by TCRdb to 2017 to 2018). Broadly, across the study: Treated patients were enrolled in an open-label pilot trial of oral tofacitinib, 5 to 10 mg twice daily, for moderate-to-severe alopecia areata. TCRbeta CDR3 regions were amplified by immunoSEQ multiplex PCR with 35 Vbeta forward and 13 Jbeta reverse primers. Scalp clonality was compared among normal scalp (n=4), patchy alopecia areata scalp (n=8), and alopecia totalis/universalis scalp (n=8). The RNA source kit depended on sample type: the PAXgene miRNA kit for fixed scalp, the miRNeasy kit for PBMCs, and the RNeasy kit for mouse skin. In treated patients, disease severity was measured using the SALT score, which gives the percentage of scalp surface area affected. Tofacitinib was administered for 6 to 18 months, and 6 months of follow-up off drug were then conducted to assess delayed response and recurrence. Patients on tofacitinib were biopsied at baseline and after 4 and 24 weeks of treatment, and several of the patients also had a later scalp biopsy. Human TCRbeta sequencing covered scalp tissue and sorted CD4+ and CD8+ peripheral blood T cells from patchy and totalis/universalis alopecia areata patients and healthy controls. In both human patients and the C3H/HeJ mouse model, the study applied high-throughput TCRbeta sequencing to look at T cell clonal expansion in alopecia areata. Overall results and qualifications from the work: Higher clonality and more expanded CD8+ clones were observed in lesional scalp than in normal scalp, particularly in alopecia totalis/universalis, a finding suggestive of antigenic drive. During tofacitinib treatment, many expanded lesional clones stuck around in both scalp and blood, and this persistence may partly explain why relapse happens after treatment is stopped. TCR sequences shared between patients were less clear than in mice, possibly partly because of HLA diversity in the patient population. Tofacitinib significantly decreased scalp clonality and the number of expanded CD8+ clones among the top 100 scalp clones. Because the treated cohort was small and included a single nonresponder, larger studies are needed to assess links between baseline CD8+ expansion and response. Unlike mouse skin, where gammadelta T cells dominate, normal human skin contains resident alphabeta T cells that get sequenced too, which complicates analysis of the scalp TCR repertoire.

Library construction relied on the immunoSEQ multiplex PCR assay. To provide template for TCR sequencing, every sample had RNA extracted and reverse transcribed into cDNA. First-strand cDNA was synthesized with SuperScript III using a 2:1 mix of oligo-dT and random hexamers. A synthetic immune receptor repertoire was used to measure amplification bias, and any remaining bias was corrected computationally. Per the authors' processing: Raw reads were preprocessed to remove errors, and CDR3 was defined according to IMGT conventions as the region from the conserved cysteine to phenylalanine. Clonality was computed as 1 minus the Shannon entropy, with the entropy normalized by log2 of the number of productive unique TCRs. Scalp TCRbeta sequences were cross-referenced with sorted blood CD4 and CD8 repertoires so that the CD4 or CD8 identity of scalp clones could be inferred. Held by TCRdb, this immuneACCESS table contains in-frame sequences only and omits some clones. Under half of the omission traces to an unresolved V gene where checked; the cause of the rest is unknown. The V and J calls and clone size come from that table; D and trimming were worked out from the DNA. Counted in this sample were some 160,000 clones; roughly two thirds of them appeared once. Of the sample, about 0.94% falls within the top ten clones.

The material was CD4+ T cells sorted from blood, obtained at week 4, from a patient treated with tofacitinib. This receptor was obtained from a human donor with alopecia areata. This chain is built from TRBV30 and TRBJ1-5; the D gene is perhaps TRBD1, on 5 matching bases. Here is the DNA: TGTGCCTGGAATCACGGGACCGCCAATCAGCCCCAGCATTTT. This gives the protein CAWNHGTANQPQHF.